This is a list of T cell receptor beta chains from one sample in a study of shared clonotypes between healthy human individuals. Assay: immunoSEQ multiplex PCR; the TCRdb copy retains only in-frame clones and omits some. This table holds 850,000 to 1,100,000 clones, approximately 77% found once. The sequenced sample consisted of memory CD4+ T cells from PBMCs. The receptors here all came from a man younger than 35 in good health. Some clones in this sample may be carry-over from other donors' samples. CDR3s include the opening cysteine and the closing phenylalanine or tryptophan. D genes are given only for firm matches. Only part of the rows carry a size: once, few, many, or a class if the clone is expanded.

j_gene: TRBJ2-7; v_gene: TRBV5-1; d_gene: TRBD1; abundance: -; CDR3nt: TGCGCCAGCAGCTTATCAGCCGACAGGGGCTACGAGCAGTACTTC; CDR3aa: CASSLSADRGYEQYF
j_gene: TRBJ2-1; v_gene: TRBV4-2; d_gene: TRBD2; abundance: -; CDR3nt: TGTGCCAGCAGCCTCCAAGCGGGATCCGAAGGCGAGCAGTTCTTC; CDR3aa: CASSLQAGSEGEQFF
j_gene: TRBJ1-1; v_gene: TRBV28; d_gene: -; abundance: -; CDR3nt: TGTGCCAGCAGTTTGTGGCCCCAGGACACTGAAGCTTTCTTT; CDR3aa: CASSLWPQDTEAFF
j_gene: TRBJ1-1; v_gene: TRBV6-5; d_gene: -; abundance: -; CDR3nt: TGTGCCAGCAGTTCCGCAGTAGGGGAAACTGAAGCTTTCTTT; CDR3aa: CASSSAVGETEAFF
j_gene: TRBJ2-7; v_gene: TRBV30; d_gene: -; abundance: -; CDR3nt: TGTGCCTGGAGTGTACTAGAGGGCTCCCACGAGCAGTACTTC; CDR3aa: CAWSVLEGSHEQYF
j_gene: TRBJ2-3; v_gene: TRBV5-1; d_gene: -; abundance: -; CDR3nt: TGCGCCAGCAGTTCCGGGACGCTAACAGATACGCAGTATTTT; CDR3aa: CASSSGTLTDTQYF
j_gene: TRBJ2-1; v_gene: TRBV28; d_gene: TRBD2; abundance: -; CDR3nt: TGTGCCAGCAGAACTCGGGGAGGGCGGCGGGAGGAGACATGGGATGAGCAGTTCTTC; CDR3aa: CASRTRGGRREETWDEQFF
j_gene: TRBJ1-3; v_gene: TRBV2; d_gene: -; abundance: -; CDR3nt: TGTGCCAGCAGTGAAGGGTTCTCTGGAAACACCATATATTTT; CDR3aa: CASSEGFSGNTIYF
j_gene: TRBJ1-1; v_gene: TRBV6-1; d_gene: TRBD1; abundance: -; CDR3nt: TGTGCCAGCAGGAGATCGGGACAGGGCCCTGAAGCTTTCTTT; CDR3aa: CASRRSGQGPEAFF
j_gene: TRBJ1-1; v_gene: TRBV2; d_gene: -; abundance: -; CDR3nt: TGTGCCAGCAGCTCCGGGACGACGAACACTGAAGCTTTCTTT; CDR3aa: CASSSGTTNTEAFF
j_gene: TRBJ1-5; v_gene: TRBV15; d_gene: -; abundance: -; CDR3nt: TGTGCCACCAGCAGAGATGGGCGGGGGAATCAGCCCCAGCATTTT; CDR3aa: CATSRDGRGNQPQHF
j_gene: TRBJ1-3; v_gene: TRBV7-2; d_gene: -; abundance: few; CDR3nt: TGTGCCAGCAGCTTAGTGGGAAACACCATATATTTT; CDR3aa: CASSLVGNTIYF
j_gene: TRBJ1-1; v_gene: TRBV29-1; d_gene: TRBD1; abundance: few; CDR3nt: TGCAGCGTTATCCGGGACAGGGGCACTGAAGCTTTCTTT; CDR3aa: CSVIRDRGTEAFF
j_gene: TRBJ2-7; v_gene: TRBV6-5; d_gene: -; abundance: -; CDR3nt: TGTGCCAGCAGTTACTCGAGGGGCGAGCAGTACTTC; CDR3aa: CASSYSRGEQYF
j_gene: TRBJ2-3; v_gene: TRBV27; d_gene: TRBD1; abundance: many; CDR3nt: TGTGCCAGCAGTTTGCTACCGGGACAGGGGACTTCGGGAGATACGCAGTATTTT; CDR3aa: CASSLLPGQGTSGDTQYF
j_gene: TRBJ2-5; v_gene: TRBV5-1; d_gene: -; abundance: -; CDR3nt: TGCGCCAGCAGCTTGTTGACAGCTCAAGAGACCCAGTACTTC; CDR3aa: CASSLLTAQETQYF
j_gene: TRBJ1-5; v_gene: TRBV28; d_gene: -; abundance: -; CDR3nt: TGTGCCAGCAGTTGGGATGGCAATCAGCCCCAGCATTTT; CDR3aa: CASSWDGNQPQHF
j_gene: TRBJ2-2; v_gene: TRBV7-9; d_gene: TRBD1; abundance: -; CDR3nt: TGTGCCAGCAGCGTTGACAGGGCAAACACCGGGGAGCTGTTTTTT; CDR3aa: CASSVDRANTGELFF
j_gene: TRBJ1-5; v_gene: TRBV28; d_gene: -; abundance: -; CDR3nt: TGTGCCAGCAGTTTTGGCGGAACTAGCAATCAGCCCCAGCATTTT; CDR3aa: CASSFGGTSNQPQHF
j_gene: TRBJ2-7; v_gene: TRBV19; d_gene: TRBD1; abundance: -; CDR3nt: TGTGCCAGTAGTATCTCAAACAGGGGCTCCTACGAGCAGTACTTC; CDR3aa: CASSISNRGSYEQYF
j_gene: TRBJ2-2; v_gene: TRBV9; d_gene: TRBD1; abundance: once; CDR3nt: TGTGCCAGCAGCCGCACCGAAACAGGGGCGCGCACCGGGGAGCTGTTTTTT; CDR3aa: CASSRTETGARTGELFF
j_gene: TRBJ1-5; v_gene: TRBV7-2; d_gene: TRBD1; abundance: -; CDR3nt: TGTGCCAGCAGCTTAAACAGGGGTAGCAATCAGCCCCAGCATTTT; CDR3aa: CASSLNRGSNQPQHF
j_gene: TRBJ2-3; v_gene: TRBV7-3; d_gene: -; abundance: -; CDR3nt: TGTGCCAGCAGCTTGTCTCCCTTAAGAGATACGCAGTATTTT; CDR3aa: CASSLSPLRDTQYF
j_gene: TRBJ1-5; v_gene: TRBV28; d_gene: -; abundance: -; CDR3nt: TGTGCCAGCACGCGGGCAGGGGTTATTCAGCCCCAGCATTTT; CDR3aa: CASTRAGVIQPQHF
j_gene: TRBJ2-7; v_gene: TRBV28; d_gene: TRBD2; abundance: -; CDR3nt: TGTGCCAGCACCCGGGGGGGGACTAGCTTTGCCGAGCAGTACTTC; CDR3aa: CASTRGGTSFAEQYF
j_gene: TRBJ1-2; v_gene: TRBV27; d_gene: -; abundance: -; CDR3nt: TGTGCCAGCAGTTCCCGCCCCCGAACACCTGGCTACACCTTC; CDR3aa: CASSSRPRTPGYTF
j_gene: TRBJ1-3; v_gene: TRBV28; d_gene: -; abundance: once; CDR3nt: TGTGCCAGCAGTCTGGGGGCAGTTTCGGGAAACACCATATATTTT; CDR3aa: CASSLGAVSGNTIYF
j_gene: TRBJ2-1; v_gene: TRBV10-3; d_gene: TRBD2; abundance: -; CDR3nt: TGTGCCATCAGTGACAGCGGACTAGCGGCCAATGAGCAGTTCTTC; CDR3aa: CAISDSGLAANEQFF
j_gene: TRBJ1-5; v_gene: TRBV27; d_gene: TRBD1; abundance: -; CDR3nt: TGTGCCAGCAGTTCACCGACAGGGTTCAATCAGCCCCAGCATTTT; CDR3aa: CASSSPTGFNQPQHF
j_gene: TRBJ2-2; v_gene: TRBV7-9; d_gene: -; abundance: -; CDR3nt: TGTGCCAGCAGCTTAGATGCAACCGGGGAGCTGTTTTTT; CDR3aa: CASSLDATGELFF
j_gene: TRBJ1-2; v_gene: TRBV4-2; d_gene: -; abundance: -; CDR3nt: TGTGCCAGCAGCCACTCCCCCAGGTATGGCTACACCTTC; CDR3aa: CASSHSPRYGYTF
j_gene: TRBJ1-2; v_gene: TRBV25-1; d_gene: TRBD1; abundance: -; CDR3nt: TGTGCCAGCACTCGATCCGGTCACAGGGGGCTGATCTATGGCTACACCTTC; CDR3aa: CASTRSGHRGLIYGYTF
j_gene: TRBJ2-2; v_gene: TRBV7-3; d_gene: -; abundance: few; CDR3nt: TGTGCCAGCAGCTTAACCCCCCGGGACAAAGACAACACCGGGGAGCTGTTTTTT; CDR3aa: CASSLTPRDKDNTGELFF
j_gene: TRBJ1-5; v_gene: TRBV5-1; d_gene: -; abundance: once; CDR3nt: TGCGCCAGCAGTTGGACGGGAAATAGCAATCAGCCCCAGCATTTT; CDR3aa: CASSWTGNSNQPQHF
j_gene: TRBJ1-1; v_gene: TRBV29-1; d_gene: -; abundance: once; CDR3nt: TGCAGCGTTGGCCGGACACCTACTCCTGAAGCTTTCTTT; CDR3aa: CSVGRTPTPEAFF
j_gene: TRBJ1-4; v_gene: TRBV25-1; d_gene: -; abundance: -; CDR3nt: TGTGCCAGCAGCTACGGCGAGGTTGGGGAAAAACTGTTTTTT; CDR3aa: CASSYGEVGEKLFF
j_gene: TRBJ2-7; v_gene: TRBV5-1; d_gene: TRBD2; abundance: -; CDR3nt: TGCGCCAGCAGCCCGGGGGGGACTAGCGGGATTGGCGAGCAGTACTTC; CDR3aa: CASSPGGTSGIGEQYF
j_gene: TRBJ2-1; v_gene: TRBV6-6; d_gene: -; abundance: -; CDR3nt: TGTGCCAGCAGCCCCGTGAACAATGAGCAGTTCTTC; CDR3aa: CASSPVNNEQFF
j_gene: TRBJ2-7; v_gene: TRBV11-3; d_gene: -; abundance: -; CDR3nt: TGTGCCAGCAGCCCCGGACAGTTCTCCTACGAGCAGTACTTC; CDR3aa: CASSPGQFSYEQYF
j_gene: TRBJ2-3; v_gene: TRBV15; d_gene: -; abundance: few; CDR3nt: TGTGCCACCAGCAGAGATGTCGATACGCAGTATTTT; CDR3aa: CATSRDVDTQYF
j_gene: TRBJ2-7; v_gene: TRBV18; d_gene: -; abundance: -; CDR3nt: TGTGCCACCTCTTCGGTCGTCTACGAGCAGTACTTC; CDR3aa: CATSSVVYEQYF
j_gene: TRBJ1-5; v_gene: TRBV2; d_gene: TRBD1; abundance: -; CDR3nt: TGTGCCAGCAGTCCGGGACAGGATGCATATAGCAATCAGCCCCAGCATTTT; CDR3aa: CASSPGQDAYSNQPQHF
j_gene: TRBJ2-3; v_gene: TRBV19; d_gene: TRBD2; abundance: -; CDR3nt: TGTGCCAAGCCACGGGGAAAGCGGGGCCGCACAGATACGCAGTATTTT; CDR3aa: CAKPRGKRGRTDTQYF
j_gene: TRBJ2-5; v_gene: TRBV6-1; d_gene: -; abundance: -; CDR3nt: TGTGCCAGCAGTAAAACGCTAGGGACCGTGGAGACCCAGTACTTC; CDR3aa: CASSKTLGTVETQYF
j_gene: TRBJ2-3; v_gene: TRBV30; d_gene: -; abundance: few; CDR3nt: TGTGCCTGGAGTGTAGGGAACACAGATACGCAGTATTTT; CDR3aa: CAWSVGNTDTQYF
j_gene: TRBJ2-5; v_gene: TRBV5-1; d_gene: -; abundance: -; CDR3nt: TGCGCCAGCAGCCCCAATCCCGCGGGACAAGAGACCCAGTACTTC; CDR3aa: CASSPNPAGQETQYF
j_gene: TRBJ1-2; v_gene: TRBV28; d_gene: TRBD1; abundance: -; CDR3nt: TGTGCCAGCAGTATAACAGGGGCGGTAGGCTACACCTTC; CDR3aa: CASSITGAVGYTF
j_gene: TRBJ1-2; v_gene: TRBV30; d_gene: -; abundance: -; CDR3nt: TGTGCCTGGAGTTATCCGCTCGTTAACTATGGCTACACCTTC; CDR3aa: CAWSYPLVNYGYTF
j_gene: TRBJ2-7; v_gene: TRBV5-1; d_gene: TRBD2; abundance: -; CDR3nt: TGCGCCAGCAGCCTAGGACTAGCGGGCCTCTCCTACGAGCAGTACTTC; CDR3aa: CASSLGLAGLSYEQYF
j_gene: TRBJ1-2; v_gene: TRBV4-3; d_gene: -; abundance: -; CDR3nt: TGCGCCAGCAGCCAAGATCCGTCGGGGGCCGGGGGCTACACCTTC; CDR3aa: CASSQDPSGAGGYTF
j_gene: TRBJ2-2; v_gene: TRBV5-5; d_gene: TRBD1; abundance: -; CDR3nt: TGTGCCAGCAGCGAAAGGGGGCGAGGCGGCTCTGCCGGGGAGCTGTTTTTT; CDR3aa: CASSERGRGGSAGELFF
j_gene: TRBJ2-5; v_gene: TRBV5-4; d_gene: -; abundance: -; CDR3nt: TGTGCCAGCAGCCAAAGGGACGGCATCCAAGAGACCCAGTACTTC; CDR3aa: CASSQRDGIQETQYF
j_gene: TRBJ2-5; v_gene: TRBV5-1; d_gene: TRBD2; abundance: -; CDR3nt: TGCGCCAGCAGCTCTGCGTTAACTAGCGGCCAAGAGACCCAGTACTTC; CDR3aa: CASSSALTSGQETQYF